This TCR beta chain came from a study of shared clonotypes between healthy human individuals. Study-level background: For every donor, three CD4 naive, three CD4 memory, two CD8 naive and one CD8 memory plates were used.

Profiled with immunoSEQ multiplex PCR; TCRdb holds only in-frame clones, not every one. In the table there are about 2.2 million clones, 90% to 95% of which are singletons. The naive CD8 population came from CD45RO-negative cells selected for CCR7, without terminally differentiated effector memory CD45RA+ cells. Study outcomes and limitations: Estimated richness was generally greater in naive than memory subsets. Blood was the sole source, and tissue repertoires probably differ.

Germline V CDR1 and CDR2: SGHDN, FVKESK. The CDR3 sequence is 15 residues long. V was pared by 1 base and J by 7 bases, with 15 bases between. Regarding this clone: Its antigen is still unknown.

The TCR was taken from a man between 18 and 29 years old in good health. Some clones in this sample may be carry-over from other donors' samples. The sample consisted of naive CD8+ T cells from PBMCs. The V gene is TRBV14, the J gene TRBJ2-3; D unresolved. Here the CDR3 reads CASSQGLGRVHTQYF. CDR3 DNA: TGTGCCAGCAGCCAAGGGTTGGGTAGGGTCCATACGCAGTATTTT.